This TCR beta chain is from a study of Ad26.COV2.S vaccination and SARS-CoV-2 variants. Study details: Trial arm assignment for the donor was COV1001 Ad26.COV2.S. In the study, Ad26.COV2.S was injected intramuscularly once, or twice 56 days apart.

The germline V gene encodes CDR1 SGHDT and CDR2 YYEEEE. This CDR3 region has 17 residues. V gave up 0 bases and J gave up 2 bases, with 17 bases separating them. The sample holds one count of this clone. What it binds is unknown. Here immunoSEQ multiplex PCR was the method, and the copy in TCRdb shows in-frame clones only, minus some. The sample records 410,000 or so clones, 80% to 95% being singletons. As for treatment: 15 to 20 received Ad26.COV2.S at low or high dose, single or two shots; a few received placebo; per-sample allocation not given. Each sample was drawn 63 days after the first injection (of vaccine or placebo). The shot given was an Ad26 vector that makes Wuhan-strain SARS-CoV-2 spike. Study outcomes and limitations: Responses of T cells in total may have been underestimated by the TCR breadth and depth analyses.

The chain employs TRBV5-6 and TRBJ1-1; possibly TRBD1 for D (5 bases). Material: peripheral blood, obtained in a trial of Ad26.COV2.S vaccine versus placebo. This TCR was recovered from a person aged 18-60 years who received the Ad26.COV2.S COVID-19 vaccine or a placebo. The CDR3 here is CASSLAGFGGGNTEAFF. DNA for the CDR3: TGTGCCAGCAGCTTGGCCGGATTCGGCGGGGGAAACACTGAAGCTTTCTTT.